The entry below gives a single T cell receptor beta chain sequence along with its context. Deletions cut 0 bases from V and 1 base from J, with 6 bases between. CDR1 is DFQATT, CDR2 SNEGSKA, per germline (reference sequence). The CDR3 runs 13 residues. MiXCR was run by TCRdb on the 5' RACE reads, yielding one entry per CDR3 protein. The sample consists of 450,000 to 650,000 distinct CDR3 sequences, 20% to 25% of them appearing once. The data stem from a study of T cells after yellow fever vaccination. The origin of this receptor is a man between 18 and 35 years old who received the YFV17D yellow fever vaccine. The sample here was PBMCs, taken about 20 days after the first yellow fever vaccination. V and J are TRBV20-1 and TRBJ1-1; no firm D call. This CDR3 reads CSARDPGNTEAFF. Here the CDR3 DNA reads TGCAGTGCTAGAGATCCAGGGAACACTGAAGCTTTCTTT.